These T cell receptor beta chains were read from a single sample in a study of patients and donors after allogeneic stem cell transplantation. TCRdb fed the RT-PCR reads into MiXCR, producing one record per CDR3 protein. This sample has approximately 160,000 distinct CDR3 sequences, with approximately 28% found just once. The source material was blood, either unsorted or a sorted T cell fraction (not recorded which). The receptors were sampled from a human donor who was either an allogeneic HSCT recipient or a stem cell or donor lymphocyte infusion donor (not recorded which). It is not recorded whose cells these are; they may come from a transplant donor. The CDR3 runs from the conserved cysteine through the conserved F or W. D genes are given only for firm matches. Some rows have no size entry. The others give once, few or many, or a class for an expanded clone.

V gene,D gene,clone size,J gene,CDR3 DNA,CDR3 protein
TRBV7-2,-,few,TRBJ1-4,TGTGCCAGCAGCCCGCGGAACAGTCAATATGAAAAACTGTTTTTT,CASSPRNSQYEKLFF
TRBV10-3,-,-,TRBJ2-7,TGTGCCATCAGTGAAGTAGGCAGCCCCTACGAGCAGTACTTC,CAISEVGSPYEQYF
TRBV2,-,few,TRBJ1-2,TGTGCCAGCAGTGTACAGCCGGCTTTTGGCTACACCTTC,CASSVQPAFGYTF
TRBV29-1,TRBD2,few,TRBJ2-1,TGCAGCGTTGTGGGGACTAGATTGGTAAATGAGCAGTTCTTC,CSVVGTRLVNEQFF
TRBV6-5,-,-,TRBJ2-3,TGTGCCAGCAGTATCGGGACCCTTAGCACAGATACGCAGTATTTT,CASSIGTLSTDTQYF
TRBV9,-,-,TRBJ2-1,TGTGCCAGCAGCGTAGGCGCGGGATTAGGATACAATGAGCAGTTCTTC,CASSVGAGLGYNEQFF
TRBV20-1,-,few,TRBJ1-3,TGCAGTGCTAGATCACGGGCGGGTGCCTCTGCTGGAAACACCATATATTTT,CSARSRAGASAGNTIYF
TRBV29-1,TRBD2,-,TRBJ2-3,TGCAGCGGTTCTAGCGGGACTACCACAGATACGCAGTATTTT,CSGSSGTTTDTQYF
TRBV6-5,-,few,TRBJ2-2,TGTGCCAGCAGCCTGGGGGTTATGAACACCGGGGAGCTGTTTTTT,CASSLGVMNTGELFF
TRBV12-3/TRBV12-4,TRBD2,few,TRBJ2-2,TGTGCCAGCAGTGCGCGCACTAGCGTCGGGGAGCTGTTTTTT,CASSARTSVGELFF
TRBV30,-,-,TRBJ1-1,TGTGCCTGGAGTAACCGGAACGGAAGGGGAACGAACACTGAAGCTTTCTTT,CAWSNRNGRGTNTEAFF
TRBV11-3,-,once,TRBJ2-2,TGTGCCCCCTGGGGGCTTCACGGGGAGCTGTTTTTT,CAPWGLHGELFF
TRBV7-9,TRBD1,-,TRBJ2-7,TGTGCCAGCAGCTGGGACAGCGAGCAGTACTTC,CASSWDSEQYF
TRBV4-3,TRBD2,few,TRBJ2-3,TGCGCCAGCAGCGGGGCGGGGGGCACAGATACGCAGTATTTT,CASSGAGGTDTQYF
TRBV15,-,-,TRBJ1-1,TGTGCCACCAGCAGAGATCTAGAACCATATAACACTGAAGCTTTCTTT,CATSRDLEPYNTEAFF
TRBV10-3,TRBD1,few,TRBJ2-7,TGTGCCATCAGTACAGGGGGCTGGGAGCAGTACTTC,CAISTGGWEQYF
TRBV12-3/TRBV12-4,-,few,TRBJ2-1,TGTGCCAGCAGTTTACGGGGTGGTGGATGGGCCTACAATGAGCAGTTCTTC,CASSLRGGGWAYNEQFF
TRBV6-5,TRBD1,-,TRBJ2-7,TGTGCCAGCAGTTACGCTTCGGGACAGCCCTACGAGCAGTACTTC,CASSYASGQPYEQYF
TRBV12-3/TRBV12-4,-,few,TRBJ2-3,TGTGCCAGCAGCCCGCAAAGGGTGAGCACAGATACGCAGTATTTT,CASSPQRVSTDTQYF
TRBV27,-,many,TRBJ1-2,TGTGCCAGCAGTTTATTCGTTGGGTATGGCTACACCTTC,CASSLFVGYGYTF
TRBV12-3/TRBV12-4,TRBD1,many,TRBJ1-2,TGTGCCAGCAGTCTGACAGGGAACTATGGCTACACCTTC,CASSLTGNYGYTF
TRBV14,-,-,TRBJ1-1,TGTGCCAGCAGCCAAGGATGGAACACTGAAGCTTTCTTT,CASSQGWNTEAFF
TRBV9,TRBD2,-,TRBJ2-1,TGTGCCAGCAGCGTTAGCGGGAGATTAAACAATGAGCAGTTCTTC,CASSVSGRLNNEQFF
TRBV18,TRBD2,-,TRBJ2-3,TGTGCCAGCTCACCACCGAGTCTAGCGGGAGATACGCAGTATTTT,CASSPPSLAGDTQYF
TRBV10-3,TRBD2,-,TRBJ2-7,TGTGCCATCAGTGCGGGACTAGCGGGGATCGGCTACGAGCAGTACTTC,CAISAGLAGIGYEQYF
TRBV6-5,-,-,TRBJ1-5,TGTGCCAGCAGTTACACGGTAGGGCCTCCTAATCAGCCCCAGCATTTT,CASSYTVGPPNQPQHF
TRBV10-3,TRBD2,-,TRBJ2-7,TGTGCCATCAGTGGGGGACTAGCGGGGACCTACGAGCAGTACTTC,CAISGGLAGTYEQYF
TRBV20-1,-,few,TRBJ1-5,TGCAGTGCTAGAGGACCGAGCAATCAGCCCCAGCATTTT,CSARGPSNQPQHF
TRBV12-3/TRBV12-4,-,-,TRBJ2-3,TGTGCCAGCAGTTTTTCTGAGGATACGCAGTATTTT,CASSFSEDTQYF
TRBV14,-,-,TRBJ1-1,TGTGCCAGCAGCGTTCCCGGGACGGGGAACACTGAAGCTTTCTTT,CASSVPGTGNTEAFF
TRBV7-9,TRBD1,few,TRBJ1-2,TGTGCCAGCAGCCCCGACAGGGGACTCTATGGCTACACCTTC,CASSPDRGLYGYTF
TRBV11-2,-,-,TRBJ2-4,TGTGCCAGCAGTGAACATGGGACGGCCAGGATTCAGTACTTC,CASSEHGTARIQYF
TRBV12-3/TRBV12-4,TRBD1,many,TRBJ1-5,TGTGCCAGCAGTTTTGGACAGGTTGATCAGCCCCAGCATTTT,CASSFGQVDQPQHF
TRBV6-5,-,many,TRBJ1-4,TGTGCCAGCAGTTCCTCGGCAACTAATGAAAAACTGTTTTTT,CASSSSATNEKLFF
TRBV5-1,-,-,TRBJ2-2,TGCGCCAGCAGCTTGGAGTGGGGCGGGGAGCTGTTTTTT,CASSLEWGGELFF
TRBV18,-,few,TRBJ1-1,TGTGCCAGCTCACCTGAGTATAGGAACACTGAAGCTTTCTTT,CASSPEYRNTEAFF
TRBV4-3,-,-,TRBJ1-1,TGCGCCAGCAGCCAAGGGGAGTTCACTGAAGCTTTCTTT,CASSQGEFTEAFF
TRBV6-5,-,-,TRBJ1-3,TGTGCCAGCAGTTCCCTGGGGACTGGCACCATATATTTT,CASSSLGTGTIYF
TRBV7-9,-,-,TRBJ1-4,TGTGCCAGCAGCCTCTTCGGCGGGAATGAAAAACTGTTTTTT,CASSLFGGNEKLFF
TRBV14,-,-,TRBJ2-1,TGTGCCAGCAGCCCCCGGGACGACTACAATGAGCAGTTCTTC,CASSPRDDYNEQFF
TRBV29-1,TRBD1,-,TRBJ2-7,TGCAGCGTTCCGACAGGGAACGAGCAGTACTTC,CSVPTGNEQYF
TRBV7-9,-,-,TRBJ1-1,TGTGCCAGCAGTGCCGACACTGAAGCTTTCTTT,CASSADTEAFF
TRBV20-1,-,-,TRBJ1-1,TGCAGTGCTAGTAACAGTGAAGCTTTCTTT,CSASNSEAFF
TRBV20-1,TRBD1,many,TRBJ1-1,TGCAGCCCTGACAGGGTTTCATCTCAGGCTTTCTTT,CSPDRVSSQAFF
TRBV7-9,TRBD2,few,TRBJ2-7,TGTGCCAGCAGCTTAGCTAGCGGGAGCTCCTACGAGCAGTACTTC,CASSLASGSSYEQYF
TRBV20-1,TRBD1,-,TRBJ1-1,TGCAGTGCTAGAGAACAGGGGGTCACTGAAGCTTTCTTT,CSAREQGVTEAFF
TRBV6-1,-,-,TRBJ1-5,TGTGCCAGCAGTGAAACCCCGAGTCGCAATCAGCCCCAGCATTTT,CASSETPSRNQPQHF